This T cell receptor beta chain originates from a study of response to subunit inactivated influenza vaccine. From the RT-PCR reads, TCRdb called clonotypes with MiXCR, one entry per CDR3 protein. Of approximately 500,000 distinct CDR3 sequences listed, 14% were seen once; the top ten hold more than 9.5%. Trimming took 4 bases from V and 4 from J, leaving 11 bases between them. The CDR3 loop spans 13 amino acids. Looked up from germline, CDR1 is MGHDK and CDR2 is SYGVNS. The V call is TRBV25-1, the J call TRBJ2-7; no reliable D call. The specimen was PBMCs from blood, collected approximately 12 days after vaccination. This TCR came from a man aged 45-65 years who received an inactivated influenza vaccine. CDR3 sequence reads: CASSVPLTYEQYF. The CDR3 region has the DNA TGTGCCAGCAGTGTTCCTTTAACGTACGAGCAGTACTTC.